Reported below is one T cell receptor beta chain. There is no known antigen for this receptor. The sample holds no much larger clone one base away, and base qualities are not on file. From cysteine to phenylalanine, the CDR3 is 15 amino acids long. The kept DNA is CDR3 alone, 45 bases in frame from the first base. The germline V gene supplies CDR1 SNHLY and CDR2 FYNNEI. Deletion took 6 bases off V and 2 bases off J, with a span of 14 bases between the germline ends. The record originates from a study of OX40 agonist ivuxolimab in advanced cancers. Some background on the complete study: The costimulatory receptor OX40 (CD134) was targeted by ivuxolimab, a fully human IgG2 agonistic monoclonal antibody. In the dose-escalation cohort, about four fifths of patients were male, and the mean age was around 60 years with a range of roughly 23 to 79. The paper describes the monotherapy dose-escalation part (N of about 52 patients) of the phase I trial of ivuxolimab. Of the approximately 50 dose-escalation patients, hepatocellular carcinoma was present in approximately 20, melanoma in roughly 15, renal cell carcinoma in 9 and head and neck cancer in 9. Peripheral TCRbeta sequencing was intended to test whether TCR sequence diversity was altered and clonal T-cell expansion was caused by ivuxolimab. Partial responses were achieved by three dose-escalation patients, of whom one had hepatocellular carcinoma and two had cutaneous melanoma. Patients were allowed to have had prior anti-PD-1, anti-PD-L1 or anti-CTLA-4 therapy, and 30% to 40% of the dose-escalation patients had previously received checkpoint inhibitors. Intravenous ivuxolimab was administered to patients every 2 weeks at six dose levels: 0.01, 0.1, 0.3, 1.5, 3 and 10 mg/kg. What the authors observed across the whole study: Low levels of normalized T-cell clonal expansion were also shown by some nonresponding patients. At doses from 0.1 to 3.0 mg/kg, clonal expansion was seen in both CD4+ and CD8+ blood T cells between baseline and week 6. After ivuxolimab, more expanded clones were found on average in CD8+ T cells than in CD4+ T cells. Partial responders in the 0.1-3.0 mg/kg groups had among the lowest normalized peripheral clonal expansion, especially among CD8+ T cells. Which antigens the clonally expanded peripheral T cells were specific for was not determined.

To sequence the TCRbeta CDR3 region, genomic DNA was isolated from the sorted cells. TCRbeta CDR3 regions were sequenced using the immunoSEQ Assay. Not all clones reach the TCRdb copy of this immuneACCESS table, which keeps in-frame sequences only. Checked studies attribute under half of the gap to unresolved V genes and leave the rest unexplained. A total of around 70,000 clones appear in this sample, about 85% of them only once. The top ten hold more than 0.5% of the sample. Patients with a history of autoimmune disease or receiving systemic immunosuppression were excluded from the trial. Peripheral blood for TCR sequencing was drawn from every dose cohort at baseline, at cycle 4 day 1 and at cycle 7 day 1. The samples were drawn from a first-in-human, open-label, multicenter phase I dose-escalation trial of ivuxolimab. Adults with locally advanced or metastatic melanoma, renal cell, hepatocellular, or head and neck squamous cell carcinoma were enrolled in the trial. Before TCR sequencing, CD4+ and CD8+ T cells were separately sorted from peripheral blood.

The sequence derives from an adult with an advanced solid tumor such as melanoma, head and neck, liver or kidney cancer. The sample in question was CD4+ or CD8+ T cells sorted from blood, obtained in a trial of the OX40 agonist ivuxolimab. Rearrangement joined TRBV2 to TRBJ1-5; the D gene is perhaps TRBD1, on 6 matching bases. The DNA is as follows: TGTGCCAGCAGGGAGGAGGACAGCGGCAATCAGCCCCAGCATTTT. Its translation is CASREEDSGNQPQHF.